This passage covers 7 T cell receptor beta chains from one sample sequenced in a study of beta chain features in type 1 diabetes. Of the isolated RNA, all was reverse transcribed, and so the sequenced material was expressed TCRB transcripts. Produced via immunoSEQ multiplex PCR; TCRdb's table is partial and in-frame only. The repertoire holds under 800,000 clones, roughly 16% seen once, with 0.07% to 0.095% in the top ten. The material sequenced was naive CD4+ T cells from blood. The origin of the receptors is a man aged 18 to 30 in good health.

A few counts support this clone. The V gene is TRBV23-1, the J gene TRBJ1-2, with a weak D call TRBD1 (6 bases). TRBV23-1 is flagged as an ORF with uncertain function. Trimming shortened V by 3 bases and J by 0 bases, and 26 bases separated the two germline ends. This CDR3 is built from 20 residues. The CDR3 here is CASSHLRKGGQTPTNYGYTF. DNA for the CDR3: TGCGCCAGCAGTCATCTGAGGAAGGGAGGACAGACACCCACTAACTATGGCTACACCTTC.

The sample holds a few counts of this clone. The chain uses TRBV28 and TRBJ2-1; unclear D gene. The V end was cut by 10 bases, the J end by 7 bases, with 14 bases between. The CDR3 consists of 12 residues. In germline, CDR1 is MDHEN, CDR2 SYDVKM. CDR3 sequence reads: CATTQMGNEQFF. The CDR3, as DNA: TGTGCCACCACCCAGATGGGGAATGAGCAGTTCTTC.

The genes are TRBV7-2 and TRBJ1-2; no clear D. The CDR3 sequence is 17 residues long. V gave up 1 base and J gave up 6 bases, with 21 bases separating them. Germline-derived CDR1 and CDR2 are SGHTA and FQGNSA. CDR3 sequence reads: CASSLVEIQAKVDGYTF. The CDR3 DNA reads TGTGCCAGCAGCTTAGTCGAGATCCAGGCCAAGGTCGATGGCTACACCTTC.

This clone was recorded a few times. The V call is TRBV19, the J call TRBJ1-2; 9 bases map to TRBD1. V gave up 7 bases and J gave up 6 bases; unmatched junction bases: 15. Germline-derived CDR1 and CDR2 are LNHDA and SQIVND (reference sequence). The CDR3 loop spans 16 amino acids. CDR3 bases: TGTGCCAGTACCCCGGGTAGGGGACAGGGAATCGATGGCTACACCTTC. Protein product: CASTPGRGQGIDGYTF.

This clone has a handful of counts. This sequence joins TRBV6-5 and TRBJ1-2, with 7 bases that match TRBD1. Losses at the gene ends were 3 bases for V and 4 bases for J; bases not matched to a gene: 5. The CDR3 runs to 14 residues. CDR1 is MNHEY, CDR2 SVGAGI, per germline. The chain's CDR3 is CASSYIRDSYGYTF. The CDR3, as DNA: TGTGCCAGCAGTTATATCAGGGACAGCTATGGCTACACCTTC.

This clone occurred a few times. The chain has TRBV29-1 and TRBJ1-1, with unresolved D. This CDR3 contains 12 residues. Trimming cost V 6 bases and J 0 bases, with 8 bases left between them. The germline V gene has CDR1 SQVTM and CDR2 ANQGSEA. This CDR3 reads CSVIPMNTEAFF. CDR3 nucleotide sequence: TGCAGCGTCATTCCTATGAACACTGAAGCTTTCTTT.

V and J are TRBV20-1 and TRBJ2-3; D is undetermined. The germline V gene encodes CDR1 DFQATT and CDR2 SNEGSKA (reference sequence). The length of the CDR3 is 11 residues. The ends were cut back, 3 bases at V and 8 bases at J, with 9 bases in the middle. CDR3 DNA: TGCAGTGCTAGGGGTGACGTTACGCAGTATTTT. Residues: CSARGDVTQYF.